Reported below is one TCR beta chain. The CDR3 contains 16 residues. Losses at the gene ends were 1 base for V and 4 bases for J; bases not matched to a gene: 2. CDR1 and CDR2 from the germline V gene are SGHTA and FQGNSA. Participants' own reports of clinical history determined their cohort assignment. Recovered status applied to Cohort 3 donors who had two consecutive negative PCRs. It also applied to those with clearance or with symptom resolution. Assay used: immunoSEQ multiplex PCR; TCRdb lists only in-frame clones, some missing. The table has about 220,000 clones, 82% seen once. This specimen comes from a study of blood T cell repertoires in COVID-19.

The receptor was isolated from an older woman who had recovered from COVID-19. What was sequenced was PBMCs or T cells enriched from blood (not recorded which). This chain uses TRBV7-2 with TRBJ2-5, with 14 bases identical to TRBD2. CDR3 amino acids: CASSLGGTSGGETQYF. CDR3 sequence (DNA): TGTGCCAGCAGCTTAGGGGGGACTAGCGGGGGAGAGACCCAGTACTTC.